Following are 2 T cell receptor beta chains from one sample sequenced in a study of control samples from healthy donors and cancer patients. Using immunoSEQ multiplex PCR, the repertoire was profiled, and TCRdb retains in-frame clones only, with some absent. The sample lists about 170,000 clones, 80% to 90% occurring once. Material for sequencing was blood. These receptors came from a woman aged 25 to 39 in good health.

The J gene is TRBJ2-2, the V gene TRBV19; TRBD1 aligns across 9 bases. The J segment lost 8 bases and the V segment lost 5 bases, leaving 9 bases of the junction unmatched. Germline V lookup: CDR1 LNHDA, CDR2 SQIVND (reference sequence). This CDR3 has 15 amino acids. The CDR3 DNA sequence: TGTGCCAGTAGTGTATACACAGGGGGCGGAGGGGAGCTGTTTTTT. This sequence encodes CASSVYTGGGGELFF.

J is TRBJ2-1 and V is TRBV19; 12 nucleotides line up with TRBD2. The germline CDR1 and CDR2 sequences are LNHDA and SQIVND (reference sequence). This CDR3 comprises 15 residues. After removal of 6 bases from V and 0 bases from J, the junction contained 0 bases not matched to a gene. The CDR3 is CASRTSGSSYNEQFF. In nucleotides, the CDR3 is TGTGCCAGTAGGACTAGCGGGAGCTCCTACAATGAGCAGTTCTTC.